This T cell receptor beta chain was observed in a study of shared clonotypes between healthy human individuals. Study outcomes and limitations: Generation probabilities were higher for clonotypes shared across all four sorted-subset donors than for unshared ones. Few donors limited the genetic and exposure-history diversity represented.

In regard to this clone: Its target is unknown.

The CDR3 totals 18 residues. The genomic DNA of each subset was split evenly across several immunoSEQ plates. Methods used by the authors: ImmunoSEQ sequences covered only the junction and lacked quality scores; filtering therefore differed. The repertoire was sequenced with immunoSEQ multiplex PCR; TCRdb's copy has only in-frame clones and lacks some. For V, J and clone size, that table is used; D and trimming come from the DNA. The table has about 1.4 million clones, around 97% seen once. The V and J genes are TRBV21-1 and TRBJ2-7; TRBD1, the table's D call, was not compared with the DNA. TRBV21-1 is shown as a pseudogene. The source of this sequence is a man under 40 in good health. The specimen sequenced was naive CD4+ T cells sorted from blood. Subset given: CD45RA+ positively selected. DNA for the CDR3: TGTGCCAGCAGCAAAGATAAGGACGGGACAGGGTCCTTTGGAGAGCAGTACTTC. It is translated as CASSKDKDGTGSFGEQYF.